One and the same sample provided the 31 T cell receptor beta chains below, sequenced in a study of cytomegalovirus exposure and HLA in healthy donors. The primer mix had 60 Vbeta and 13 Jbeta primers. Generated by immunoSEQ multiplex PCR, the TCRdb table keeps only in-frame clones and is missing some. This sample has approximately 74,000 clones, with just under 80% found just once. The sample taken for sequencing was PBMCs. The receptor set was obtained from a man in his forties or fifties in good health and CMV-seronegative.

By share, this clone ranks as medium-sized. The sample has other DNA sequences that encode this CDR3 too. The rearrangement joins TRBV6-4 to TRBJ2-2; TRBD2 is a possible D gene (5 bases). From germline, CDR1 is MRHNA and CDR2 SNTAGT. Trimming pared 3 bases from V and 5 bases from J, leaving 7 bases between. The CDR3 is 13 residues long. In nucleotides, the CDR3 is TGTGCCAGCAGTGATGGGGAGACCGGGGAGCTGTTTTTT. Encoded protein: CASSDGETGELFF.

The chain has TRBV12-2 and TRBJ2-1; the tabulated D call, TRBD2, remains unverified against the DNA. TRBV12-2 is described as a pseudogene. The CDR3 loop spans 13 amino acids. The CDR3 sequence is CASRWGTSGRKFF. For the CDR3, the DNA is TGTGCAAGTCGCTGGGGGACTAGCGGGAGGAAGTTCTTC.

The chain links TRBV11-2 to TRBJ1-1, with D tentatively TRBD1 (5 bases). The V gene lost 0 bases and the J gene lost 3 bases, with 14 bases spanning the gap. The CDR3 is 16 residues long. CDR1 is SGHAT, CDR2 FQNNGV, per germline. This chain's CDR3 is CASSLDRGRVDTEAFF. The DNA of the CDR3 is TGTGCCAGCAGCTTAGATCGTGGCAGGGTGGACACTGAAGCTTTCTTT.

The genes are TRBV11-1 and TRBJ1-2; TRBD1 matches 8 bases. The CDR3 covers 15 residues. Per the germline V gene, CDR1 is SGHAT and CDR2 is FQDESV (reference sequence). V lost 5 bases to trimming and J lost 1 base; unmatched junction nucleotides: 6. In DNA, the CDR3 is TGTGCCAGCAGCGCCCGGACAGGGAATAACTATGGCTACACCTTC. Amino acid sequence: CASSARTGNNYGYTF. Complete variable domain (other parts from reference TRBV11-1 and TRBJ1-2): EAEVAQSPRYKITEKSQAVAFWCDPISGHATLYWYRQILGQGPELLVQFQDESVVDDSQLPKDRFSAERLKGVDSTLKIQPAELGDSAMYLCASSARTGNNYGYTFGSGTRLTVV.

This chain links TRBV6-5 with TRBJ1-2; D is possibly TRBD1 (5 bases). Trimming left V 5 bases short and J 8 bases short, with 15 bases between. This CDR3 spans 13 amino acids. The V gene's germline CDR1 is MNHEY and CDR2 SVGAGI. The CDR3 is CASSTSRVEGYTF. CDR3 DNA sequence: TGTGCCAGCAGTACCTCCAGGGTGGAGGGCTACACCTTC.

The gene calls are TRBV5-6 and TRBJ2-5; 10 bases fit TRBD2. The closer fit of TRBJ2-7 to the DNA end suggests the J call may be wrong. CDR3 length: 15 amino acids. Looked up from germline, CDR1 is SGHDT and CDR2 is YYEEEE. CDR3 nucleotide sequence: TGTGCCAGCAGCCAGCCTAGCGGGAGCTCCTACGAGCAGTACTTC. Protein sequence: CASSQPSGSSYEQYF.

For this clone: With a much larger clone just one base away, this may be a read error. At the DNA level, this CDR3 is encoded by other sequences in the same sample as well. The V call is TRBV6-5, the J call TRBJ2-7; 8 bases map to TRBD2. CDR1 is MNHEY and CDR2 is SVGAGI in the germline V gene. This CDR3 is 15 amino acids long. The CDR3 here is CASSYSPGGPYEQYF. The DNA for the CDR3 is TGCGCCAGCAGTTACTCACCGGGGGGGCCCTACGAGCAGTACTTC.

This rearrangement joins TRBV5-1 to TRBJ1-1; the match to TRBD1 covers 7 bases. The CDR3 is 15 amino acids. CDR1 is SGHRS and CDR2 is YFSETQ in the germline V gene. V was pared by 0 bases and J by 3 bases, with 5 bases of the junction left unmatched. CDR3 loop: CASSLVGQGDTEAFF. CDR3 sequence (DNA): TGCGCCAGCAGCTTGGTTGGCCAGGGGGACACTGAAGCTTTCTTT.

The chain recombines TRBV19 with TRBJ1-6; 7 bases fit TRBD1. The CDR3 loop spans 16 amino acids. The germline gives CDR1 LNHDA, CDR2 SQIVND (reference sequence). V was clipped by 4 bases and J by 5 bases; unmatched bases: 8. This CDR3 reads CASSTTQGMNNSPLHF. CDR3 DNA: TGTGCCAGTAGTACCACACAGGGGATGAATAATTCACCCCTCCACTTT.

The chain combines TRBV2 with TRBJ2-5; 7 nucleotides agree with TRBD1. The DNA end is more similar to TRBJ2-7, so the J call may be wrong. Germline-derived CDR1 and CDR2 are SNHLY and FYNNEI. The CDR3 has 14 residues. The CDR3 reads CASVRQGGPYEQYF. The CDR3 DNA sequence: TGTGCCAGCGTAAGACAGGGCGGACCCTACGAGCAGTACTTC.

J is TRBJ1-4 and V is TRBV15; 10 bases agree with TRBD1. The V segment lost 5 bases and the J segment 7 bases; nucleotides outside the gene matches: 16. CDR1 LNHNV and CDR2 YYDKDF come from the germline V gene (reference sequence). The CDR3 has 18 residues. The CDR3 nucleotides read TGTGCCACCAGCCTCCTAGCGGGACAGGGGAGTAGTAGTGAAAAACTGTTTTTT. Translation: CATSLLAGQGSSSEKLFF.

The chain carries TRBV9 and TRBJ2-4, with D perhaps matching TRBD2 (6 bases). The germline V and J ends were trimmed by 0 bases and 0 bases, with 22 bases remaining between them. Germline loops: CDR1 SGDLS, CDR2 YYNGEE. This CDR3 has 20 amino acids. The CDR3 DNA sequence: TGTGCCAGCAGCGTAGGGATTTGGTTGCGCGGGGACGAAGCCAAAAACATTCAGTACTTC. Translating gives CASSVGIWLRGDEAKNIQYF. The whole variable domain, remainder taken from reference TRBV9 and TRBJ2-4, is DSGVTQTPKHLITATGQRVTLRCSPRSGDLSVYWYQQSLDQGLQFLIQYYNGEERAKGNILERFSAQQFPDLHSELNLSSLELGDSALYFCASSVGIWLRGDEAKNIQYFGAGTRLSVL.

The sample holds one count of this clone. The rearrangement uses TRBV11-2 and TRBJ1-1; unclear D gene. V was clipped by 2 bases and J by 6 bases, with 13 bases between them. This CDR3 contains 14 residues. Germline loops: CDR1 SGHAT, CDR2 FQNNGV. CDR3 nucleotides: TGTGCCAGCAGCTTAATGGCGGGCGCGGCTGAAGCTTTCTTT. Its translation is CASSLMAGAAEAFF.

This clone was observed a single time. This chain links TRBV20-1 with TRBJ1-2; no clear D. V was shortened by 3 bases and J by 7 bases, with 6 bases between the two germline ends. The CDR3 contains 10 residues. Germline loops: CDR1 DFQATT, CDR2 SNEGSKA (reference sequence). For the CDR3, the DNA is TGCAGTGCTAGTGGGCCTGGCTACACCTTC. Translation: CSASGPGYTF.

The chain has TRBV7-9 and TRBJ2-1; 10 nucleotides agree with TRBD2. V gave up 5 bases and J gave up 7 bases; unmatched junction bases: 11. Per the germline V gene, CDR1 is SEHNR and CDR2 is FQNEAQ (reference sequence). This CDR3 comprises 16 residues. CDR3 protein: CASSRPSSGSRNEQFF. In DNA form, the CDR3 reads TGTGCCAGCAGCCGTCCGTCTAGCGGGAGTAGGAATGAGCAGTTCTTC.

The chain links TRBV10-3 to TRBJ2-5, with 12 bases lining up with TRBD1. The germline CDR1 and CDR2 sequences are ENHRY and SYGVKD. The CDR3 contains 14 residues. Unmatched junction bases numbered 8, after V lost 10 bases and J lost 5 bases. CDR3 residues: CATGTGGSGETQYF. The CDR3, as DNA: TGTGCCACCGGGACAGGGGGCTCGGGGGAGACCCAGTACTTC.

V usage is TRBV7-2 and J usage is TRBJ2-1; 12 nucleotides agree with TRBD2. V lost 0 bases to trimming and J lost 4 bases; unmatched junction nucleotides: 7. The CDR3 is made up of 18 amino acids. Germline V CDR1 and CDR2: SGHTA, FQGNSA. The CDR3 bases are TGTGCCAGCAGCTTAGCCGGGACTAGCGGGTACTCTTACAATGAGCAGTTCTTC. It codes for CASSLAGTSGYSYNEQFF.

The J gene is TRBJ2-7, the V gene TRBV7-9; weak D call: TRBD1 (5 bases). The CDR3 totals 15 residues. Trimming took 2 bases from V and 4 from J, leaving 15 bases between them. Germline loops: CDR1 SEHNR, CDR2 FQNEAQ (reference sequence). The CDR3 nucleotides read TGTGCCAGCAGCTTATCGGCAGGGCGTCTGTACGAGCAGTACTTC. Protein sequence: CASSLSAGRLYEQYF.

V and J are TRBV7-2 and TRBJ2-2; 9 bases fit TRBD2. Germline CDR1 SGHTA, CDR2 FQGNSA. The CDR3 is 18 residues long. After removal of 1 base from V and 0 bases from J, the junction contained 6 bases not matched to a gene. CDR3 in DNA: TGTGCCAGCAGCTTAGGAGGCGGGAGGGCCGCGAACACCGGGGAGCTGTTTTTT. Translated, it gives CASSLGGGRAANTGELFF.

This clone was seen only once. The chain links TRBV7-2 to TRBJ2-3; 8 positions match TRBD1. The CDR3 totals 16 residues. V shed 6 bases, J shed 0 bases, and the junction held 8 bases outside the gene matches. CDR1 and CDR2 (germline): SGHTA, FQGNSA. The CDR3 sequence: CASRNTGGSSTDTQYF. Written as DNA, the CDR3 is TGTGCCAGCAGAAATACAGGGGGTTCTAGCACAGATACGCAGTATTTT.

The V call is TRBV18, the J call TRBJ1-6; weak D call: TRBD1 (6 bases). V was cut by 2 bases and J by 9 bases, with 20 bases left in between. Germline CDR1 reads KGHSH; CDR2 reads LQKENI. The CDR3 loop spans 17 amino acids. CDR3 DNA: TGTGCCAGCTCACCAACGCAGGGGCAGGGTCACGGTTCACCCCTCCACTTT. Translated: CASSPTQGQGHGSPLHF. Based on the CDR3 plus reference TRBV18 and TRBJ1-6, the full variable domain is NAGVMQNPRHLVRRRGQEARLRCSPMKGHSHVYWYRQLPEEGLKFMVYLQKENIIDESGMPKERFSAEFPKEGPSILRIQQVVRGDSAAYFCASSPTQGQGHGSPLHFGNGTRLTVT.

The V and J genes are TRBV7-2 and TRBJ2-1; 7 bases match TRBD2. Per the germline V gene, CDR1 is SGHTA and CDR2 is FQGNSA. The V segment lost 2 bases and the J segment 2 bases; nucleotides outside the gene matches: 3. The CDR3 runs 15 residues. The CDR3, as DNA: TGTGCCAGCAGCTTAACACGGGGGGCCTACAATGAGCAGTTCTTC. Translated, it gives CASSLTRGAYNEQFF.

The chain carries TRBV7-7 and TRBJ2-7, with unresolved D. V was shortened by 5 bases and J by 0 bases, with 8 bases between the two germline ends. Germline CDR1 and CDR2: SSHAT and FNYEAQ (reference sequence). This CDR3 has 13 amino acids. The chain's CDR3 is CASSPRGSYEQYF. DNA of the CDR3: TGTGCCAGCAGCCCCAGAGGCTCCTACGAGCAGTACTTC. Filled out from reference TRBV7-7 and TRBJ2-7, the complete variable domain reads GAGVSQSPRYKVTKRGQDVTLRCDPISSHATLYWYQQALGQGPEFLTYFNYEAQPDKSGLPSDRFSAERPEGSISTLTIQRTEQRDSAMYRCASSPRGSYEQYFGPGTRLTVT.

A few counts support this clone. This sequence joins TRBV6-5 and TRBJ2-7; D is perhaps TRBD1 (5 bases). V was clipped by 2 bases and J by 5 bases, with 10 bases between them. This CDR3 comprises 13 residues. Germline V lookup: CDR1 MNHEY, CDR2 SVGAGI. The CDR3 loop is CASSYDSSHEQYF. The DNA for the CDR3 is TGTGCCAGCAGTTACGACAGTTCCCACGAGCAGTACTTC.

This chain uses TRBV2 with TRBJ2-7, with 7 bases lining up with TRBD2. Germline CDR1 reads SNHLY; CDR2 reads FYNNEI. The CDR3 length is 12 residues. Trimming at V came to 7 bases and at J to 1 base, leaving 1 base not matched to a gene. CDR3: CASTAGSYEQYF. CDR3 sequence (DNA): TGTGCCAGCACAGCGGGGTCCTACGAGCAGTACTTC. The full variable domain, in which reference TRBV2 and TRBJ2-7 provide the parts outside the CDR3, is EPEVTQTPSHQVTQMGQEVILRCVPISNHLYFYWYRQILGQKVEFLVSFYNNEISEKSEIFDDQFSVERPDGSNFTLKIRSTKLEDSAMYFCASTAGSYEQYFGPGTRLTVT.

This clone was detected once. The V call is TRBV6-1, the J call TRBJ2-7, with 7 positions matching TRBD2. V lost 7 bases and J lost 3; bases outside the gene matches: 9. Germline loops: CDR1 MNHNS, CDR2 SASEGT. The CDR3 runs 14 residues. The CDR3 DNA reads TGTGCCAGCAAGAGGGCGGGGACTAACTACGAGCAGTACTTC. As protein: CASKRAGTNYEQYF.

Only a few counts were recorded for this clone. The chain employs TRBV6-6 and TRBJ1-5; TRBD1 aligns across 12 bases. V dropped 5 bases and J dropped 7; count of bases not matched to a gene: 9. Germline assignment: CDR1 MNHNY and CDR2 SVGAGI (reference sequence). This CDR3 has 16 residues. The CDR3 DNA reads as TGTGCCAGCAGTCCGCCGGGGGACAGGGGGCAGCAGCCCCAGCATTTT. Its translation is CASSPPGDRGQQPQHF.

The chain couples TRBV7-2 to TRBJ2-5, with D maybe TRBD2 (5 bases). Looked up from germline, CDR1 is SGHTA and CDR2 is FQGNSA. V lost 1 base to trimming and J lost 5 bases, with 11 bases between them. This CDR3 has 14 amino acids. In DNA form, the CDR3 reads TGTGCCAGCAGCTTAGGACTACCGGGGGAGACCCAGTACTTC. Its protein is CASSLGLPGETQYF.

The chain is built from TRBV7-2 and TRBJ2-7, with 7 bases matching TRBD1. V shed 5 bases, J shed 3 bases, and the junction held 4 bases outside the gene matches. The CDR3 runs 13 residues. CDR1 is SGHTA, CDR2 FQGNSA, per germline. The CDR3 coding sequence is TGTGCCAGCAGCCGTGACAGGGACTACGAGCAGTACTTC. It codes for CASSRDRDYEQYF.

The V and J genes are TRBV2 and TRBJ2-3; 10 bases map to TRBD1. The junction had 7 bases not matched to a gene; V was cut back by 8 bases and J by 5 bases. Germline assignment: CDR1 SNHLY and CDR2 FYNNEI. The CDR3 is made up of 14 amino acids. In nucleotides, the CDR3 is TGTGCCAGCTCGGGACAGGGGAGGGGAGATACGCAGTATTTT. It is translated as CASSGQGRGDTQYF.

The chain uses TRBV5-1 and TRBJ1-1; 9 positions match TRBD1. Germline V CDR1 and CDR2: SGHRS, YFSETQ. J was trimmed by 2 bases and V by 3 bases; bases with no gene match: 8. This CDR3 is built from 16 residues. DNA of the CDR3: TGCGCCAGCAGCTCGCGCGGACAGGGGACAAACACTGAAGCTTTCTTT. It codes for CASSSRGQGTNTEAFF.